This TCR beta chain comes out of a study of response to subunit inactivated influenza vaccine. Germline loops: CDR1 SEHNR, CDR2 FQNEAQ (reference sequence). This CDR3 comprises 14 residues. V was clipped by 1 base and J by 6 bases, with 13 bases between them. General observations from the study: Researchers suggested that each seasonal influenza vaccination recruits few new T cells.

TCRdb fed the RT-PCR reads into MiXCR, producing one record per CDR3 protein. The sample comprises hundreds of thousands of distinct CDR3 sequences, roughly 8.2% of which are singletons, and 10% to 15% rests with the top ten. This clonotype was seen a handful of times. Antigen unknown. The V call is TRBV7-9, the J call TRBJ2-7, with no clear D. The material sequenced was PBMCs from blood, taken roughly 24 months after vaccination. The receptor was isolated from a man between 50 and 69 years old who received an inactivated influenza vaccine. CDR3 sequence reads: CASSLVRPLVEQYF. DNA of the CDR3: TGTGCCAGCAGCTTAGTCCGCCCACTTGTCGAGCAGTACTTC.